These 22 T cell receptor beta chains were sequenced from one sample in a study of persistence of HIV-infected CD4 T cells. What these receptors recognize is not known. Sequencing used immunoSEQ version 4 in survey mode. Measured with immunoSEQ multiplex PCR; TCRdb has only the in-frame clones, and not every one. The sample shows more than 35,000 clones, just over 90% of them seen only once. This nonspecific control used anti-CD3/anti-CD28 bead stimulation of CD4+ T cells. Sorting of responding CD4+ T cells relied on upregulated CD40 ligand together with CD69. The sequencing here drew on CD4+ T cells sorted from PBMCs after approximately 19-hour stimulation, taken from a patient who received antiretroviral therapy. The receptors derive from an adult man with HIV who was CMV-seropositive.

Only a few counts were recorded for this clone. The chain is built from TRBV5-5 and TRBJ2-3; 9 nucleotides line up with TRBD2. V was clipped by 2 bases and J by 2 bases; unmatched bases: 6. Germline CDR1 SGHKS, CDR2 YYEKEE (reference sequence). The CDR3 has 16 residues. The CDR3 DNA reads TGTGCCAGCAGCTTTGGTGCGGGGGGGAACACAGATACGCAGTATTTT. Amino acid sequence: CASSFGAGGNTDTQYF.

V and J are TRBV5-8 and TRBJ2-3, with TRBD2 as a possible D gene (6 bases). CDR1 is SGHTS, CDR2 YDEGEE, per germline. V lost 3 bases and J 2 bases, leaving 13 bases between the germline ends. CDR3 length equals 15 residues. Here the CDR3 reads CASSSGDRLTDTQYF. Here the CDR3 DNA reads TGTGCCAGCAGCTCGGGGGACCGACTCACAGATACGCAGTATTTT. Combining the CDR3 with reference TRBV5-8 and TRBJ2-3 gives the whole variable domain EAGVTQSPTHLIKTRGQQATLRCSPISGHTSVYWYQQALGLGLQFLLWYDEGEERNRGNFPPRFSGRQFPNYSSELNVNALELEDSALYLCASSSGDRLTDTQYFGPGTRLTVL.

The chain recombines TRBV19 with TRBJ2-7; the match to TRBD2 covers 8 bases. After removal of 1 base from V and 2 bases from J, the junction contained 1 base not matched to a gene. The germline gives CDR1 LNHDA, CDR2 SQIVND (reference sequence). CDR3 length equals 14 residues. Written as DNA, the CDR3 is TGTGCCAGTAGTATAGTAGCGGGAACCTACGAGCAGTACTTC. Protein: CASSIVAGTYEQYF. Looking up the rest from reference TRBV19 and TRBJ2-7 gives the full variable domain: DGGITQSPKYLFRKEGQNVTLSCEQNLNHDAMYWYRQDPGQGLRLIYYSQIVNDFQKGDIAEGYSVSREKKESFPLTVTSAQKNPTAFYLCASSIVAGTYEQYFGPGTRLTVT.

This chain connects TRBV5-1 to TRBJ1-6, with D maybe TRBD1 (6 bases). The germline CDR1 and CDR2 sequences are SGHRS and YFSETQ. Trimming left V 4 bases short and J 4 bases short, with 18 bases between. This CDR3 contains 17 residues. CDR3 in amino acids: CASSGGHRDTYNSPLHF. Written as DNA, the CDR3 is TGCGCCAGCAGCGGGGGACACAGGGATACATATAATTCACCCCTCCACTTT.

This chain connects TRBV6-5 to TRBJ2-7; 7 bases match TRBD2. Germline V CDR1 and CDR2: MNHEY, SVGAGI. The V segment lost 2 bases and the J segment 0 bases; nucleotides outside the gene matches: 4. This CDR3 is 15 amino acids long. CDR3 in DNA: TGTGCCAGCAGTTACGGGCGGGGGTTCTCCTACGAGCAGTACTTC. Protein: CASSYGRGFSYEQYF.

This clone occurred a few times. This chain uses TRBV14 with TRBJ2-2; no firm D call. The CDR3 spans 13 residues. Germline values: CDR1 SGHDN, CDR2 FVKESK. V was cut by 0 bases and J by 7 bases, with 6 bases left in between. The CDR3 sequence: CASSQDLDGELFF. The CDR3 DNA follows: TGTGCCAGCAGCCAAGATCTGGACGGGGAGCTGTTTTTT.

This sequence joins TRBV9 and TRBJ1-2; no clear D. The CDR3 consists of 11 residues. The V end was cut by 3 bases, the J end by 4 bases, with 4 bases between. Germline lookup yields CDR1 SGDLS and CDR2 YYNGEE. CDR3 sequence: CASSASYGYTF. CDR3 coding DNA: TGTGCCAGCAGCGCCAGCTATGGCTACACCTTC.

This rearrangement joins TRBV18 to TRBJ2-1, with 10 nucleotides matching TRBD2. The trim removed 6 bases at V and 0 bases at J, leaving 8 bases unmatched. The CDR3 consists of 17 residues. Germline values: CDR1 KGHSH, CDR2 LQKENI. The CDR3 is CASSPISGGSSYNEQFF. The CDR3 DNA is TGTGCCAGCTCTCCCATTAGCGGGGGGAGCTCCTACAATGAGCAGTTCTTC. Filled out from reference TRBV18 and TRBJ2-1, the complete variable domain reads NAGVMQNPRHLVRRRGQEARLRCSPMKGHSHVYWYRQLPEEGLKFMVYLQKENIIDESGMPKERFSAEFPKEGPSILRIQQVVRGDSAAYFCASSPISGGSSYNEQFFGPGTRLTVL.

The rearrangement uses TRBV18 and TRBJ2-7; D may be TRBD2 (7 bases). Trimming took off 6 bases at V and 3 bases at J, with 18 bases between the two ends. The germline V gene has CDR1 KGHSH and CDR2 LQKENI. The CDR3 contains 15 residues. In DNA form, the CDR3 reads TGTGCCAGCTCCGCCGGAGGGGGGGCCCACTACGAGCAGTACTTC. It yields the protein CASSAGGGAHYEQYF.

This clone appeared a single time. The gene calls are TRBV10-3 and TRBJ1-1; 8 bases agree with TRBD1. The CDR3 extends over 14 amino acids. V dropped 2 bases and J dropped 4; count of bases not matched to a gene: 3. CDR1 is ENHRY, CDR2 SYGVKD, per germline. The CDR3, as DNA: TGTGCCATCAGTGAGAGACAGGGGAGCACTGAAGCTTTCTTT. It encodes CAISERQGSTEAFF.

This chain joins TRBV21-1 and TRBJ2-7; the D call in the table, TRBD1, was not verified against the DNA. TRBV21-1 is described as a pseudogene. CDR3 length: 14 amino acids. CDR3 bases: TGTGCCAGCAGCAAGAGACAGGGGGCTGGGGAGCAGTACTTC. It codes for CASSKRQGAGEQYF.

The J gene is TRBJ1-1, the V gene TRBV6-5; D gene ambiguous. Germline lookup yields CDR1 MNHEY and CDR2 SVGAGI. The CDR3 has 13 amino acids. Trimming took 5 bases from V and 5 from J, leaving 12 bases between them. The CDR3, as DNA: TGTGCCAGCAGTAGGACTATTGGGACTGAAGCTTTCTTT. The encoded protein is CASSRTIGTEAFF.

In DNA form, the CDR3 reads TGTGCCACGGGACAGGGGAATGGCTACACCTTC. It translates to CATGQGNGYTF. The chain is built from TRBV19 and TRBJ1-2, with TRBD1 matching 10 bases. Germline-derived CDR1 and CDR2 are LNHDA and SQIVND (reference sequence). V lost 10 bases to trimming and J lost 6 bases; unmatched junction nucleotides: 2. The CDR3 totals 11 residues.

The rearrangement joins TRBV10-1 to TRBJ2-1; 10 bases are shared with TRBD1. Per germline, CDR1 WNHNN and CDR2 SYGVQD (reference sequence). This CDR3 region has 16 residues. Trimming removed 4 bases from V and 10 bases from J; junction bases left unmatched: 13. CDR3 protein: CASSAQPGQGTWEQFF. The CDR3 DNA sequence: TGCGCCAGCAGTGCCCAACCGGGACAGGGGACTTGGGAGCAGTTCTTC.

The genes are TRBV6-6 and TRBJ1-2; D unclear. The CDR3 has 15 amino acids. V was trimmed by 5 bases and J by 7 bases, leaving 20 bases between them. Germline V CDR1 and CDR2: MNHNY, SVGAGI (reference sequence). The CDR3 reads CASSRQEAFTGGYTF. The CDR3, as DNA: TGTGCCAGCAGTAGGCAGGAGGCGTTTACGGGTGGCTACACCTTC.

For the CDR3, the DNA is TGTGCCAGCAGCGTAGATGGGACAGGGAATTCACCCCTCCACTTT. Residues: CASSVDGTGNSPLHF. This rearrangement joins TRBV9 to TRBJ1-6, with TRBD1 matching over 9 bases. CDR3 length equals 15 residues. CDR1 SGDLS and CDR2 YYNGEE come from the germline V gene. With V trimmed by 0 bases and J by 7 bases, 2 bases remained unmatched.

V gene TRBV7-3 combines with J gene TRBJ2-1; D is tentatively TRBD1 or TRBD2 (6 bases each). The CDR3 contains 14 residues. Between the trimmed V and J ends, which lost 5 bases and 2 bases, there was a span of 10 bases. CDR1 SGHTA and CDR2 FQGTGA come from the germline V gene. DNA of the CDR3: TGTGCCAGCAGCCTAGGGGGGACCTACAATGAGCAGTTCTTC. This encodes CASSLGGTYNEQFF.

J is TRBJ1-1 and V is TRBV28; D may be TRBD1 (5 bases). CDR1 MDHEN and CDR2 SYDVKM come from the germline V gene. V lost 4 bases and J lost 2, with 11 bases in between. This CDR3 comprises 14 residues. The chain's CDR3 is CASSSRTTNTEAFF. CDR3 DNA: TGTGCCAGCAGTTCCCGGACAACTAACACTGAAGCTTTCTTT. Complete variable domain (other parts from reference TRBV28 and TRBJ1-1): DVKVTQSSRYLVKRTGEKVFLECVQDMDHENMFWYRQDPGLGLRLIYFSYDVKMKEKGDIPEGYSVSREKKERFSLILESASTNQTSMYLCASSSRTTNTEAFFGQGTRLTVV.

This chain links TRBV7-9 with TRBJ2-5; a weak D match, TRBD2 (6 bases). CDR3 length: 14 amino acids. Germline loops: CDR1 SEHNR, CDR2 FQNEAQ (reference sequence). V lost 5 bases and J 2 bases, leaving 12 bases between the germline ends. The CDR3 nucleotides are TGTGCCAGCAGCCCGGGGACTGGGCAAGAGACCCAGTACTTC. Translation gives CASSPGTGQETQYF. The full variable domain, in which reference TRBV7-9 and TRBJ2-5 provide the parts outside the CDR3, is DTGVSQNPRHKITKRGQNVTFRCDPISEHNRLYWYRQTLGQGPEFLTYFQNEAQLEKSRLLSDRFSAERPKGSFSTLEIQRTEQGDSAMYLCASSPGTGQETQYFGPGTRLLVL.

This sequence joins TRBV18 and TRBJ1-6; TRBD1 aligns across 9 bases. Unmatched junction bases numbered 7, after V lost 6 bases and J lost 10 bases. This CDR3 is built from 14 residues. Germline lookup yields CDR1 KGHSH and CDR2 LQKENI. In DNA form, the CDR3 reads TGTGCCAGCTCGCCATGGGACAGGGACTCACCCCTCCACTTT. Translating gives CASSPWDRDSPLHF.

The chain links TRBV6-5 to TRBJ1-2; TRBD1 agrees at 9 bases. V was clipped by 10 bases and J by 5 bases; unmatched bases: 8. Per germline, CDR1 MNHEY and CDR2 SVGAGI. CDR3 length equals 13 residues. CDR3 loop: CATEDRGWYGYTF. The CDR3 coding sequence is TGTGCCACCGAGGACAGGGGTTGGTATGGCTACACCTTC.

V is TRBV28 and J is TRBJ1-3, with D unclear. Trimming pared 2 bases from V and 3 bases from J, leaving 8 bases between. Germline CDR1 is MDHEN and CDR2 is SYDVKM. CDR3 size: 14 residues. The CDR3 coding sequence is TGTGCCAGCAGTTTAGGGTGGGGTGGAAACACCATATATTTT. Translated: CASSLGWGGNTIYF.